The following is a TCR beta chain sequence with its context. This record comes from a study of blood T cell repertoires in COVID-19. At the level of the study: Sources were T cells, B-cell-depleted T cells, or PBMCs; the material itself was cDNA or gDNA.

In the original analysis: Amplification of reference gene primers was used by the study to estimate nucleated cell counts. Profiling relied on immunoSEQ multiplex PCR, and the TCRdb table lists in-frame clones only, not all of them. That table supplies the V and J calls and clone size; D and trimming were determined from the DNA. The sample shows some 130,000 clones, roughly 91% of them seen only once. The sequence was collected from a man aged 60-69 years with COVID-19, enrolled during active disease. The specimen sequenced was peripheral blood.

CDR3 amino acids: CATIRGLSTDTQYF. The CDR3 nucleotides read TGTGCCACCATAAGGGGGCTGAGCACAGATACGCAGTATTTT. J is TRBJ2-3 and V is TRBV15, with TRBD1 matching 7 bases. With 7 bases clipped from V and 0 bases from J, the junction kept 4 bases outside the gene matches. Germline values: CDR1 LNHNV, CDR2 YYDKDF (reference sequence). This CDR3 has 14 amino acids.